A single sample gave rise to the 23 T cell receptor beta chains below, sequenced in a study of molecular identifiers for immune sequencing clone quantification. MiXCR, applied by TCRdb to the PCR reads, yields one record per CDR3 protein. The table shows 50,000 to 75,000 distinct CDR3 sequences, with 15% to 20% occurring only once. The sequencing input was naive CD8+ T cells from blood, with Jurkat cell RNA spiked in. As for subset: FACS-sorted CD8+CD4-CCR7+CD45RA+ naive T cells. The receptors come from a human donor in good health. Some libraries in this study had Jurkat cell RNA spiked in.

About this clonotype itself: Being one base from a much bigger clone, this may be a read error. CDR3 in amino acids: CASSLRTSGNSYELYF. The CDR3 bases are TGCGCCAGCAGCCTGAGGACTAGCGGAAACTCCTACGAGCTGTACTTC. V gene TRBV4-1 combines with J gene TRBJ2-7; 10 nucleotides agree with TRBD2. In germline, CDR1 is MGHRA, CDR2 YSYEKL. The CDR3 spans 16 residues.

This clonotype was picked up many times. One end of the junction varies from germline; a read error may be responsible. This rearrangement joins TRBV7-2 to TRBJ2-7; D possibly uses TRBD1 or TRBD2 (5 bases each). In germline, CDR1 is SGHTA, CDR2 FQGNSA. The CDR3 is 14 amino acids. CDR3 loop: CASSLGPFSYGQYF. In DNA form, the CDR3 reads TGTGCCAGCAGCTTGGGACCCTTCTCCTACGGGCAGTACTTC. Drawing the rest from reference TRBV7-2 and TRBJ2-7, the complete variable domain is GAGVSQSPSNKVTEKGKDVELRCDPISGHTALYWYRQSLGQGLEFLIYFQGNSAPDKSGLPSDRFSAERTGGSVSTLTIQRTQQEDSAVYLCASSLGPFSYGQYFGPGTRLTVT.

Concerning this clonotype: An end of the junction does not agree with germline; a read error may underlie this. The CDR3 spells CASSLGGKPHEQYF. CDR3 DNA: TGTGCCAGCAGCTTGGGCGGCAAACCCCACGAGCAGTACTTC. This chain uses TRBV5-3 with TRBJ2-7; no clear D gene. TRBV5-3 counts as an open reading frame of uncertain function. The CDR3 is 14 residues long.

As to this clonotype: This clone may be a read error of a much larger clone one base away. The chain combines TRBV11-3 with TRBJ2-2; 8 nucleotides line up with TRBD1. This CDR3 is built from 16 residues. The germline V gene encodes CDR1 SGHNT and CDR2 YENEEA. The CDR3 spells CASSTRQGIGTGEPFF. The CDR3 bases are TGTGCCAGCAGCACCCGACAGGGGATCGGCACCGGGGAGCCGTTTTTT.

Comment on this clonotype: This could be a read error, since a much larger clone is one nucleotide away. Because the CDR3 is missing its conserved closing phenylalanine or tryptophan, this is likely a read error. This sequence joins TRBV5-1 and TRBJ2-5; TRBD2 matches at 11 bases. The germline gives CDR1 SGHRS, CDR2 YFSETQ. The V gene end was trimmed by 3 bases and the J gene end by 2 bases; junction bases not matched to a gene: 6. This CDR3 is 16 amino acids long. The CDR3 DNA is TGCGCCAGCAGCTCAGGACTAGCGGGCCTTCAAGAGACCCAGTACTCC. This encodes CASSSGLAGLQETQYS.

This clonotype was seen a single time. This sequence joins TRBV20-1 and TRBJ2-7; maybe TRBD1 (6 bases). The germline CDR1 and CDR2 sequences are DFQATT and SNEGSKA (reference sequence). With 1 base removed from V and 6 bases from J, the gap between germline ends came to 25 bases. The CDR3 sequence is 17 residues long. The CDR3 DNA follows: TGCAGTGCTAGAGGCCACTATGGACAGCGCCTGACGTGCGAGCAGTACTTC. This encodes CSARGHYGQRLTCEQYF.

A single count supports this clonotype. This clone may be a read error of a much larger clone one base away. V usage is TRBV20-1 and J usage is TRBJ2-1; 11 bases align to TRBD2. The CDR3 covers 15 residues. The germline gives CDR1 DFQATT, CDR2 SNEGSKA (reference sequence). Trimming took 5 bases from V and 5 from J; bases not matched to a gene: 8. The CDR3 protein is CSAGSGTSGDNEQFF. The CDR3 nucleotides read TGCAGTGCTGGTTCCGGGACTAGCGGTGACAATGAGCAGTTCTTC.

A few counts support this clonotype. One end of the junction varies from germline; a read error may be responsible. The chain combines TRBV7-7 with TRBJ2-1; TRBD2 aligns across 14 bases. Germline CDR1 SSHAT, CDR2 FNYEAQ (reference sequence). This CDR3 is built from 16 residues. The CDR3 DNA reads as TGTGCTAGCAGCTCCGGACTAGCGGGAGGAGAGAATGAGCAGTTCTTC. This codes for CASSSGLAGGENEQFF.

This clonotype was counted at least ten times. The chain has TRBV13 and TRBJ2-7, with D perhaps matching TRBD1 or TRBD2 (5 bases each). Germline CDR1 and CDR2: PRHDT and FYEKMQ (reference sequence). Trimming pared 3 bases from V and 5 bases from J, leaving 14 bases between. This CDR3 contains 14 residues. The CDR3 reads CASSFWGSLNEQYF. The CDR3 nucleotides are TGTGCCAGCAGCTTTTGGGGGAGCCTTAACGAGCAGTACTTC. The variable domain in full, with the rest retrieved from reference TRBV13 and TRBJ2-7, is AAGVIQSPRHLIKEKRETATLKCYPIPRHDTVYWYQQGPGQDPQFLISFYEKMQSDKGSIPDRFSAQQFSDYHSELNMSSLELGDSALYFCASSFWGSLNEQYFGPGTRLTVT.

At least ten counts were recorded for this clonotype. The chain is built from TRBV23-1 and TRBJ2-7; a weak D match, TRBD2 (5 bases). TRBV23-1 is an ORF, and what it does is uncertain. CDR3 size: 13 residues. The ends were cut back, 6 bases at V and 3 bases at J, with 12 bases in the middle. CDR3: CASRTELDYEQYF. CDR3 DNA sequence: TGCGCCAGCAGGACTGAACTAGACTACGAGCAGTACTTC.

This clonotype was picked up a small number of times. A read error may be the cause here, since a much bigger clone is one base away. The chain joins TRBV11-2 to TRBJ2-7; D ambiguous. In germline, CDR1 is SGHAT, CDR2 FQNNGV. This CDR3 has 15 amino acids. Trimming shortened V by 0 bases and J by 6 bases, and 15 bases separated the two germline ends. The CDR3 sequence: CASSLEAHPGCEQYF. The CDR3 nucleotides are TGTGCCAGCAGCTTAGAGGCCCACCCAGGCTGCGAGCAGTACTTC.

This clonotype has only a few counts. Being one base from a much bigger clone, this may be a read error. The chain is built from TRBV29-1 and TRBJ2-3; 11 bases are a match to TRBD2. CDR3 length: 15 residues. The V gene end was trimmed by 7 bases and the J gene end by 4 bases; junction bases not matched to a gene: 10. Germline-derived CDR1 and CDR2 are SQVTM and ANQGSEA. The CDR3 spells CSAVDRGLAADTQYF. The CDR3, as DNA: TGCAGCGCAGTCGACAGGGGACTAGCGGCAGATACGCAGTATTTT.

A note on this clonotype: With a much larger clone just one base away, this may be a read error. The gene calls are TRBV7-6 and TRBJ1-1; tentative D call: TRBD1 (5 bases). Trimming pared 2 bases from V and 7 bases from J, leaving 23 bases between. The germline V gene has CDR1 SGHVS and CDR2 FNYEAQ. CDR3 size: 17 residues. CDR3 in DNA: TGTGCCAGCAGCTTACGGGCAAGGGCCCCCATGGGGGGTGAAGCTTTCTTT. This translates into CASSLRARAPMGGEAFF. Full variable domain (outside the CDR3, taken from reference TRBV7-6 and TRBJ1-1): GAGVSQSPRYKVTKRGQDVALRCDPISGHVSLYWYRQALGQGPEFLTYFNYEAQQDKSGLPNDRFSAERPEGSISTLTIQRTEQRDSAMYRCASSLRARAPMGGEAFFGQGTRLTVV.

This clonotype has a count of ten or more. CDR3 DNA: TGTGCCAGCAGTTTGTCCGGAAGTCGCACAGATACGCAGTATTTT. Translation: CASSLSGSRTDTQYF. This rearrangement joins TRBV27 to TRBJ2-3; no firm D call. Per the germline V gene, CDR1 is MNHEY and CDR2 is SMNVEV (reference sequence). V was trimmed by 3 bases and J by 1 base, leaving 11 bases between them. CDR3 length: 15 amino acids.

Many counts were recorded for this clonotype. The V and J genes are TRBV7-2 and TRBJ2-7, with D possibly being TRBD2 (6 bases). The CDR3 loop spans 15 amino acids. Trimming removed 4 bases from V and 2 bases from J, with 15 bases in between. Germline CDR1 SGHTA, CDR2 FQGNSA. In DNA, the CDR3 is TGTGCCAGCAGCTCCTTCGGCGGGAAAGCCTACGAGCAGTACTTC. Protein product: CASSSFGGKAYEQYF. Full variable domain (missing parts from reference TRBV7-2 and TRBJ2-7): GAGVSQSPSNKVTEKGKDVELRCDPISGHTALYWYRQSLGQGLEFLIYFQGNSAPDKSGLPSDRFSAERTGGSVSTLTIQRTQQEDSAVYLCASSSFGGKAYEQYFGPGTRLTVT.

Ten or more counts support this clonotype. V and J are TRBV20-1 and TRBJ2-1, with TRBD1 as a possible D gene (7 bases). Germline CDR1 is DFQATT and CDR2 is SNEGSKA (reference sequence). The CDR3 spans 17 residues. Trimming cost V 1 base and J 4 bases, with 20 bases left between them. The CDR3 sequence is CSARATLGGTVYNEQFF. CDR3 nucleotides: TGCAGTGCTAGAGCCACCCTAGGGGGGACAGTTTACAATGAGCAGTTCTTC.

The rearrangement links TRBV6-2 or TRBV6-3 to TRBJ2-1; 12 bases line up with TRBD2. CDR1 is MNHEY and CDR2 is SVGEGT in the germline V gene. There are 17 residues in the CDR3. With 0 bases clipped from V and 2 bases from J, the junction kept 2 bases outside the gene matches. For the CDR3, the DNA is TGTGCCAGCAGTTACTCGACTAGCGGGGGCACCTACAATGAGCAGTTCTTC. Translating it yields CASSYSTSGGTYNEQFF.

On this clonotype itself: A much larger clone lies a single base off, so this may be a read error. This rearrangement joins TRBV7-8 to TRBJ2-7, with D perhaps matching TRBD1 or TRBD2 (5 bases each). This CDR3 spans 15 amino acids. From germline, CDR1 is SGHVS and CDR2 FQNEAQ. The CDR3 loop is CASSPQGVGWGEQHF. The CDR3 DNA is TGTGCCAGCAGCCCCCAGGGAGTGGGTTGGGGCGAGCAGCACTTC.

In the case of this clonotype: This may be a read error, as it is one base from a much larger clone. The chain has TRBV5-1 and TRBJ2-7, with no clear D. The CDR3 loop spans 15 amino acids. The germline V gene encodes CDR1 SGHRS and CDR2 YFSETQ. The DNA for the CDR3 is TGCGCCAGCAGCTTGGTCGGCGTTAGCTCCTACGTGCAGTACTTC. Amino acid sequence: CASSLVGVSSYVQYF. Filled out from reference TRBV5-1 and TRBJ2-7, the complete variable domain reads KAGVTQTPRYLIKTRGQQVTLSCSPISGHRSVSWYQQTPGQGLQFLFEYFSETQRNKGNFPGRFSGRQFSNSRSEMNVSTLELGDSALYLCASSLVGVSSYVQYFGPGTRLTVT.

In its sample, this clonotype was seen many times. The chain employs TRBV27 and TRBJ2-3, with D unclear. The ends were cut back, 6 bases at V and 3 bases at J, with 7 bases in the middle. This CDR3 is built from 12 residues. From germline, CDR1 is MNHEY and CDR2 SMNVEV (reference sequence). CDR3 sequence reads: CASSLGTDTQYF. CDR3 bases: TGTGCCAGCAGCTTAGGTACAGATACGCAGTATTTT.

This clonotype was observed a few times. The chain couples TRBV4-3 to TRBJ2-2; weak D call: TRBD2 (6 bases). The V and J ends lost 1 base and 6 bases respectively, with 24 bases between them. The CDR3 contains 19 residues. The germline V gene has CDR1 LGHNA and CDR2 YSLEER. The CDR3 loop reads CASSQAQFSSDSWSGELFF. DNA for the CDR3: TGCGCCAGCAGCCAAGCACAATTCTCTAGCGATAGTTGGTCCGGGGAGCTGTTTTTT.

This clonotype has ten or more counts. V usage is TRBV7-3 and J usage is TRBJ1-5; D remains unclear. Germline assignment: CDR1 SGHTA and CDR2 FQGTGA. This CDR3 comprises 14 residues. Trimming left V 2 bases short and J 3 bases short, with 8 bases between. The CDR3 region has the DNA TGTGCCAGCAGCTTATCAGGACTCAATCAGCCCCAGCATTTT. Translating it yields CASSLSGLNQPQHF.

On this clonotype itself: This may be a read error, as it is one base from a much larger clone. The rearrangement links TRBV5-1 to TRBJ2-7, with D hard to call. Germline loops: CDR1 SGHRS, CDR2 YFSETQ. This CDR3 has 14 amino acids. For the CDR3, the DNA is TGCGCCAGCAGCTTGGTTCCAGCCGCCTACGATCAGTACTTC. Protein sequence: CASSLVPAAYDQYF.